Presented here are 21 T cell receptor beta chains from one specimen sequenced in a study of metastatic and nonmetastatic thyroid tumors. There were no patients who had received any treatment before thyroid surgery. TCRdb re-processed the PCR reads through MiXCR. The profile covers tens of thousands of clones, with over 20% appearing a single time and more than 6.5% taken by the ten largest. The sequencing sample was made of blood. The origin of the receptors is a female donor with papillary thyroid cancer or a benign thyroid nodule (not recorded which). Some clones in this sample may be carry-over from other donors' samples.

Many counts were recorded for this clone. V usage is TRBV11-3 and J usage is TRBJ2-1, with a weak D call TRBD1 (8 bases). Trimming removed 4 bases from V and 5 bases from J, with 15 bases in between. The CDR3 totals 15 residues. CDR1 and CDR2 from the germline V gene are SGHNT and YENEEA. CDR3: CASSSRTGRDNEQFF. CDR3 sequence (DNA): TGTGCCAGCAGCTCCCGGACAGGGAGGGACAATGAGCAGTTCTTC.

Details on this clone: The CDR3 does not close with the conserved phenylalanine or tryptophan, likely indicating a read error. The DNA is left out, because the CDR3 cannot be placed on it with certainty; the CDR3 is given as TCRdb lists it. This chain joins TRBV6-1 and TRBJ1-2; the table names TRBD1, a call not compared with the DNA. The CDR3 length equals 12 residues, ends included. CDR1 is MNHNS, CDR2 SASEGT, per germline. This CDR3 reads CASRQGTAGYTL.

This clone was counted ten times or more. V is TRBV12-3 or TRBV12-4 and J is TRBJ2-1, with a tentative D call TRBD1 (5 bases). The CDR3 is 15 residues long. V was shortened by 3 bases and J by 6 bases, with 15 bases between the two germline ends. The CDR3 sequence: CASSLARIGVNEQFF. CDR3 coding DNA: TGTGCCAGCAGTTTGGCGAGGATAGGGGTCAATGAGCAGTTCTTC.

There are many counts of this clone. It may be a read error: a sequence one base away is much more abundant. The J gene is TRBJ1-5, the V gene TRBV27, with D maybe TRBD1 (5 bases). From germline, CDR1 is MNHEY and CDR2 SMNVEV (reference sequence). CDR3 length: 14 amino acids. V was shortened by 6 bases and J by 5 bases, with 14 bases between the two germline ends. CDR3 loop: CASSFRGGDQPQHF. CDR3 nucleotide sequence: TGTGCCAGCAGCTTCCGGGGGGGGGATCAGCCCCAGCATTTT.

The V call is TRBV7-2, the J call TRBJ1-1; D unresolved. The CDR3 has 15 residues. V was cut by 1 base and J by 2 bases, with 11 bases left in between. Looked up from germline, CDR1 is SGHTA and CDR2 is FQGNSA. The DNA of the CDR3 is TGTGCCAGCAGCTTAGGTGCGGTCCCCAACACTGAAGCTTTCTTT. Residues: CASSLGAVPNTEAFF. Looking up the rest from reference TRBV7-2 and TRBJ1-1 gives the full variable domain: GAGVSQSPSNKVTEKGKDVELRCDPISGHTALYWYRQSLGQGLEFLIYFQGNSAPDKSGLPSDRFSAERTGGSVSTLTIQRTQQEDSAVYLCASSLGAVPNTEAFFGQGTRLTVV.

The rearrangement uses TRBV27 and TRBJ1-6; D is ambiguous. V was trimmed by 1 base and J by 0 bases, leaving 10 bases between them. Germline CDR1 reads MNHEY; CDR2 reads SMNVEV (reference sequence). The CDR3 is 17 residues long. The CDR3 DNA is TGTGCCAGCAGTTTATATCCGGGGAGCTCCTATAATTCACCCCTCCACTTT. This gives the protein CASSLYPGSSYNSPLHF.

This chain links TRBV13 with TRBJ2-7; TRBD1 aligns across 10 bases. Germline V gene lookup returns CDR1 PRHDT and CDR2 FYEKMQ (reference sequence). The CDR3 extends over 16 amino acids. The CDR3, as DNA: TGTGCTATCAGCTTAGGTGGCGGGACAGGGGCCTACGAGCAGTACTTC. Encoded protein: CAISLGGGTGAYEQYF.

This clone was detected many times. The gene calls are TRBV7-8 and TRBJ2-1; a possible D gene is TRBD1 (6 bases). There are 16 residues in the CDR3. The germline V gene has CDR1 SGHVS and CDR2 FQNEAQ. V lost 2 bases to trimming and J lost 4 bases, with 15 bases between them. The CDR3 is CASSLPGMGAYNEQFF. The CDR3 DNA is TGTGCCAGCAGCTTACCGGGGATGGGGGCATACAATGAGCAGTTCTTC.

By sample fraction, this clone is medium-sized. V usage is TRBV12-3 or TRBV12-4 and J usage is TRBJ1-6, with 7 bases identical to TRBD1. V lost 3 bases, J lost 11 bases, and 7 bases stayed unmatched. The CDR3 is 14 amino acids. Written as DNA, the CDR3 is TGTGCCAGCAGTTTGGCGGACAGGCTAGCACCCCTCCACTTT. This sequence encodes CASSLADRLAPLHF.

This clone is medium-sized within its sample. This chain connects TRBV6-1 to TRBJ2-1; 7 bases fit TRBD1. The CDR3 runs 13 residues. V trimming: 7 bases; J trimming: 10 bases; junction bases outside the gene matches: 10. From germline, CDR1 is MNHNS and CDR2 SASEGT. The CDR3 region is CASIGTALPEQFF. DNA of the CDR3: TGTGCCAGCATCGGGACAGCCCTACCCGAGCAGTTCTTC.

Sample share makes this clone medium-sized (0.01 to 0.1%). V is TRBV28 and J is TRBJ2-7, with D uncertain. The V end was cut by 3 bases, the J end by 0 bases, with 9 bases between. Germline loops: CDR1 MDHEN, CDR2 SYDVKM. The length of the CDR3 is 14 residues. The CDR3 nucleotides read TGTGCCAGCAGTTTGCCCAGAAACTCCTACGAGCAGTACTTC. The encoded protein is CASSLPRNSYEQYF. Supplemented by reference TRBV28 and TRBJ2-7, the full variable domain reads DVKVTQSSRYLVKRTGEKVFLECVQDMDHENMFWYRQDPGLGLRLIYFSYDVKMKEKGDIPEGYSVSREKKERFSLILESASTNQTSMYLCASSLPRNSYEQYFGPGTRLTVT.

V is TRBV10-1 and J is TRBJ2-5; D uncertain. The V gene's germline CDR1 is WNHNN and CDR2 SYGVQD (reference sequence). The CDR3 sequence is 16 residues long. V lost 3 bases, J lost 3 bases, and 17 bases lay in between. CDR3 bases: TGCGCCAGCAGTGATTCGGCGGTTCTTGCGAAAGAGACCCAGTACTTC. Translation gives CASSDSAVLAKETQYF.

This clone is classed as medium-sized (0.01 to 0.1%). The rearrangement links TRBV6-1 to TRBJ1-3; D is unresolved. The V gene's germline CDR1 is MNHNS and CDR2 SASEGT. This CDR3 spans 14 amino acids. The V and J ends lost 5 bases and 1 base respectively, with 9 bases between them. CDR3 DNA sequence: TGTGCCAGCAGTTATGCGGGTTCTGGAAACACCATATATTTT. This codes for CASSYAGSGNTIYF.

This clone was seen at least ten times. This chain's CDR3 is CSATTGYTEAFF. In nucleotides, the CDR3 is TGCAGTGCTACTACAGGTTACACTGAAGCTTTCTTT. This sequence joins TRBV20-1 and TRBJ1-1, with a possible D match to TRBD1 (5 bases). The CDR3 totals 12 residues. The V end lost 4 bases, the J end lost 3 bases, and 9 bases lay between the germline ends. CDR1 is DFQATT and CDR2 is SNEGSKA in the germline V gene (reference sequence).

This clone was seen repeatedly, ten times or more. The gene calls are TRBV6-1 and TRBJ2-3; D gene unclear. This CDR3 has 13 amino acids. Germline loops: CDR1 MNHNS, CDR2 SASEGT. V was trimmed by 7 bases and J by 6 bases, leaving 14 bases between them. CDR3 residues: CASIEGEIDTQYF. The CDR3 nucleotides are TGTGCCAGCATAGAAGGCGAGATTGATACGCAGTATTTT.

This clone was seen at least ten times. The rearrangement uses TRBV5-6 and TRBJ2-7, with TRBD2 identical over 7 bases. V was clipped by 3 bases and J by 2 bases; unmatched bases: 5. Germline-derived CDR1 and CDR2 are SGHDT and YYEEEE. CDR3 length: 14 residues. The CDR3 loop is CASSSVRGAYEQYF. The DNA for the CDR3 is TGTGCCAGCAGCTCTGTCCGGGGGGCCTACGAGCAGTACTTC.

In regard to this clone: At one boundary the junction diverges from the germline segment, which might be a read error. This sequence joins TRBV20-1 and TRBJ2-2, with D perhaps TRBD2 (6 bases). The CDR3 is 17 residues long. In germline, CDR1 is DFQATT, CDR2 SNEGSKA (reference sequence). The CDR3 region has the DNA TGCAGTGCCCTATACCCAGGAGGGCCTCGCTACACCGTGGAGCTGTTTTTT. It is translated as CSALYPGGPRYTVELFF.

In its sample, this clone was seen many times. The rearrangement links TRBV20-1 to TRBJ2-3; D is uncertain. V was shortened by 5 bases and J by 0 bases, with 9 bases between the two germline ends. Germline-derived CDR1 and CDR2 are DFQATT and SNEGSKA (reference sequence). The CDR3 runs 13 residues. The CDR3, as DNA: TGCAGTGCTGCCCCCGGGAGCACAGATACGCAGTATTTT. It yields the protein CSAAPGSTDTQYF.

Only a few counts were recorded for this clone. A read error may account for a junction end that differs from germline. CDR3 nucleotides: TGTGCCAGCAGTCCCAGGAAAGGGCAAGAGACCAAGTACTTC. Its translation: CASSPRKGQETKYF. The V call is TRBV27, the J call TRBJ2-5; D is undetermined. Per germline, CDR1 MNHEY and CDR2 SMNVEV (reference sequence). This CDR3 comprises 14 residues.

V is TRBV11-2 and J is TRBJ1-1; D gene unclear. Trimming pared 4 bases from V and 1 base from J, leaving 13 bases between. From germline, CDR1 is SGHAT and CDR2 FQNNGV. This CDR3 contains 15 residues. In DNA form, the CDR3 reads TGTGCCAGCAGCTACCGTCTGGACTGGAACACTGAAGCTTTCTTT. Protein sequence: CASSYRLDWNTEAFF.

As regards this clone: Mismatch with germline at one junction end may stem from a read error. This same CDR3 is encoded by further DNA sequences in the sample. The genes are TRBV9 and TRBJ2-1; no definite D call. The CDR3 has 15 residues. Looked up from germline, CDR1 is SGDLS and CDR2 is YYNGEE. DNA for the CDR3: TGTGCCAGCAGCGTAGTGGGCAGCTCCTGCAATGAGCAGTTCTTC. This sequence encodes CASSVVGSSCNEQFF.